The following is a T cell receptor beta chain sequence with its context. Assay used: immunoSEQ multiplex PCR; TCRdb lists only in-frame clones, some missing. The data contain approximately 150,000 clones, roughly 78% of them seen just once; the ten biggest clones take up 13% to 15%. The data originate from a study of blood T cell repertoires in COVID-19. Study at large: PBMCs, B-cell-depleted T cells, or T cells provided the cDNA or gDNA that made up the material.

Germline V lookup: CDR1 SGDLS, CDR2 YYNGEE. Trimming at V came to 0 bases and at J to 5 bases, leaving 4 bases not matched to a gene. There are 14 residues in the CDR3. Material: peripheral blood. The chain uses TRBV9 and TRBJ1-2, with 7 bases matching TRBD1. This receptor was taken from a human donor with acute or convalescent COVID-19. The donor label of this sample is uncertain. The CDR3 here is CASSVEFRGYGYTF. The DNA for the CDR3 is TGTGCCAGCAGCGTAGAATTCAGGGGGTATGGCTACACCTTC.